This T cell receptor (beta chain) originates from a study of Graves' ophthalmopathy and Graves' hyperthyroidism. The study's findings and limits: Among thyroid clonotypes expanded above 0.001 frequency, most also appeared in blood. A classifier, a 13-signature model, separated ophthalmopathy from stable hyperthyroidism with about 87% sensitivity and around 80% specificity.

CDR3 regions of TCR beta were amplified from RNA transcripts. Amplification began with first-round RT-PCR using HTBI primers, then second-round multiplex PCR was performed. Using its own MiXCR run on the multiplex PCR reads, TCRdb lists one record per CDR3 protein. The data contain 580,000 or so distinct CDR3 sequences, under 45% of them singletons. Newly diagnosed, the hyperthyroidism patients had under 2 months' duration and were aged 18 to 65. Diagnostic conclusions were grounded in clinical symptoms, serum thyroxine, TRAb, thyroid ultrasound and orbital computed tomography. This CDR3 is built from 14 residues. The V end lost 3 bases, the J end lost 5 bases, and 14 bases lay between the germline ends. Germline V gene sequence: CDR1 SGHVS, CDR2 FQNEAQ. This clonotype appeared many times. Its specificity is not known.

The clonotype comes from an adult man with Graves' hyperthyroidism. The specimen was peripheral blood or thyroid tissue (not recorded which). The V call is TRBV7-8, the J call TRBJ2-7, with D possibly called TRBD1 or TRBD2 (6 bases each). The CDR3 protein is CASSLAARGDEQYF. For the CDR3, the DNA is TGTGCCAGCAGCTTGGCAGCAAGGGGGGACGAGCAGTACTTC. Full variable domain (outside the CDR3, taken from reference TRBV7-8 and TRBJ2-7): GAGVSQSPRYKVAKRGQDVALRCDPISGHVSLFWYQQALGQGPEFLTYFQNEAQLDKSGLPSDRFFAERPEGSVSTLKIQRTQQEDSAVYLCASSLAARGDEQYFGPGTRLTVT.